This TCR beta chain derives from a study of T cell responses to AZD1222 COVID-19 vaccine. On the study more broadly: Second doses that came at about 4 or about 12 weeks were put together.

To note about this clone: The target antigen is unknown.

Whole-study findings and limits: Nearly half of spike-specific TCRs reportedly target variant regions that are unmutated in the B.1.351 and B.1.1.7 variants. Spike-specific TCR breadth and depth grew following two AZD1222 doses.

Using immunoSEQ multiplex PCR, the repertoire was profiled, and TCRdb retains in-frame clones only, with some absent. The repertoire holds over 150,000 clones, 90% seen once, with about 3% in the top ten. V trimming: 6 bases; J trimming: 9 bases; junction bases outside the gene matches: 11. Germline assignment: CDR1 MNHEY and CDR2 SMNVEV (reference sequence). This CDR3 comprises 14 residues. Sequenced here: peripheral blood, sampled on day 0 of AZD1222 vaccination. This receptor was obtained from an adult in good health. The genes are TRBV27 and TRBJ2-1, with TRBD1 identical over 7 bases. The CDR3 coding sequence is TGTGCCAGCAGACATAGCGACAGGGCAAGTGAGCAGTTCTTC. Translation gives CASRHSDRASEQFF.